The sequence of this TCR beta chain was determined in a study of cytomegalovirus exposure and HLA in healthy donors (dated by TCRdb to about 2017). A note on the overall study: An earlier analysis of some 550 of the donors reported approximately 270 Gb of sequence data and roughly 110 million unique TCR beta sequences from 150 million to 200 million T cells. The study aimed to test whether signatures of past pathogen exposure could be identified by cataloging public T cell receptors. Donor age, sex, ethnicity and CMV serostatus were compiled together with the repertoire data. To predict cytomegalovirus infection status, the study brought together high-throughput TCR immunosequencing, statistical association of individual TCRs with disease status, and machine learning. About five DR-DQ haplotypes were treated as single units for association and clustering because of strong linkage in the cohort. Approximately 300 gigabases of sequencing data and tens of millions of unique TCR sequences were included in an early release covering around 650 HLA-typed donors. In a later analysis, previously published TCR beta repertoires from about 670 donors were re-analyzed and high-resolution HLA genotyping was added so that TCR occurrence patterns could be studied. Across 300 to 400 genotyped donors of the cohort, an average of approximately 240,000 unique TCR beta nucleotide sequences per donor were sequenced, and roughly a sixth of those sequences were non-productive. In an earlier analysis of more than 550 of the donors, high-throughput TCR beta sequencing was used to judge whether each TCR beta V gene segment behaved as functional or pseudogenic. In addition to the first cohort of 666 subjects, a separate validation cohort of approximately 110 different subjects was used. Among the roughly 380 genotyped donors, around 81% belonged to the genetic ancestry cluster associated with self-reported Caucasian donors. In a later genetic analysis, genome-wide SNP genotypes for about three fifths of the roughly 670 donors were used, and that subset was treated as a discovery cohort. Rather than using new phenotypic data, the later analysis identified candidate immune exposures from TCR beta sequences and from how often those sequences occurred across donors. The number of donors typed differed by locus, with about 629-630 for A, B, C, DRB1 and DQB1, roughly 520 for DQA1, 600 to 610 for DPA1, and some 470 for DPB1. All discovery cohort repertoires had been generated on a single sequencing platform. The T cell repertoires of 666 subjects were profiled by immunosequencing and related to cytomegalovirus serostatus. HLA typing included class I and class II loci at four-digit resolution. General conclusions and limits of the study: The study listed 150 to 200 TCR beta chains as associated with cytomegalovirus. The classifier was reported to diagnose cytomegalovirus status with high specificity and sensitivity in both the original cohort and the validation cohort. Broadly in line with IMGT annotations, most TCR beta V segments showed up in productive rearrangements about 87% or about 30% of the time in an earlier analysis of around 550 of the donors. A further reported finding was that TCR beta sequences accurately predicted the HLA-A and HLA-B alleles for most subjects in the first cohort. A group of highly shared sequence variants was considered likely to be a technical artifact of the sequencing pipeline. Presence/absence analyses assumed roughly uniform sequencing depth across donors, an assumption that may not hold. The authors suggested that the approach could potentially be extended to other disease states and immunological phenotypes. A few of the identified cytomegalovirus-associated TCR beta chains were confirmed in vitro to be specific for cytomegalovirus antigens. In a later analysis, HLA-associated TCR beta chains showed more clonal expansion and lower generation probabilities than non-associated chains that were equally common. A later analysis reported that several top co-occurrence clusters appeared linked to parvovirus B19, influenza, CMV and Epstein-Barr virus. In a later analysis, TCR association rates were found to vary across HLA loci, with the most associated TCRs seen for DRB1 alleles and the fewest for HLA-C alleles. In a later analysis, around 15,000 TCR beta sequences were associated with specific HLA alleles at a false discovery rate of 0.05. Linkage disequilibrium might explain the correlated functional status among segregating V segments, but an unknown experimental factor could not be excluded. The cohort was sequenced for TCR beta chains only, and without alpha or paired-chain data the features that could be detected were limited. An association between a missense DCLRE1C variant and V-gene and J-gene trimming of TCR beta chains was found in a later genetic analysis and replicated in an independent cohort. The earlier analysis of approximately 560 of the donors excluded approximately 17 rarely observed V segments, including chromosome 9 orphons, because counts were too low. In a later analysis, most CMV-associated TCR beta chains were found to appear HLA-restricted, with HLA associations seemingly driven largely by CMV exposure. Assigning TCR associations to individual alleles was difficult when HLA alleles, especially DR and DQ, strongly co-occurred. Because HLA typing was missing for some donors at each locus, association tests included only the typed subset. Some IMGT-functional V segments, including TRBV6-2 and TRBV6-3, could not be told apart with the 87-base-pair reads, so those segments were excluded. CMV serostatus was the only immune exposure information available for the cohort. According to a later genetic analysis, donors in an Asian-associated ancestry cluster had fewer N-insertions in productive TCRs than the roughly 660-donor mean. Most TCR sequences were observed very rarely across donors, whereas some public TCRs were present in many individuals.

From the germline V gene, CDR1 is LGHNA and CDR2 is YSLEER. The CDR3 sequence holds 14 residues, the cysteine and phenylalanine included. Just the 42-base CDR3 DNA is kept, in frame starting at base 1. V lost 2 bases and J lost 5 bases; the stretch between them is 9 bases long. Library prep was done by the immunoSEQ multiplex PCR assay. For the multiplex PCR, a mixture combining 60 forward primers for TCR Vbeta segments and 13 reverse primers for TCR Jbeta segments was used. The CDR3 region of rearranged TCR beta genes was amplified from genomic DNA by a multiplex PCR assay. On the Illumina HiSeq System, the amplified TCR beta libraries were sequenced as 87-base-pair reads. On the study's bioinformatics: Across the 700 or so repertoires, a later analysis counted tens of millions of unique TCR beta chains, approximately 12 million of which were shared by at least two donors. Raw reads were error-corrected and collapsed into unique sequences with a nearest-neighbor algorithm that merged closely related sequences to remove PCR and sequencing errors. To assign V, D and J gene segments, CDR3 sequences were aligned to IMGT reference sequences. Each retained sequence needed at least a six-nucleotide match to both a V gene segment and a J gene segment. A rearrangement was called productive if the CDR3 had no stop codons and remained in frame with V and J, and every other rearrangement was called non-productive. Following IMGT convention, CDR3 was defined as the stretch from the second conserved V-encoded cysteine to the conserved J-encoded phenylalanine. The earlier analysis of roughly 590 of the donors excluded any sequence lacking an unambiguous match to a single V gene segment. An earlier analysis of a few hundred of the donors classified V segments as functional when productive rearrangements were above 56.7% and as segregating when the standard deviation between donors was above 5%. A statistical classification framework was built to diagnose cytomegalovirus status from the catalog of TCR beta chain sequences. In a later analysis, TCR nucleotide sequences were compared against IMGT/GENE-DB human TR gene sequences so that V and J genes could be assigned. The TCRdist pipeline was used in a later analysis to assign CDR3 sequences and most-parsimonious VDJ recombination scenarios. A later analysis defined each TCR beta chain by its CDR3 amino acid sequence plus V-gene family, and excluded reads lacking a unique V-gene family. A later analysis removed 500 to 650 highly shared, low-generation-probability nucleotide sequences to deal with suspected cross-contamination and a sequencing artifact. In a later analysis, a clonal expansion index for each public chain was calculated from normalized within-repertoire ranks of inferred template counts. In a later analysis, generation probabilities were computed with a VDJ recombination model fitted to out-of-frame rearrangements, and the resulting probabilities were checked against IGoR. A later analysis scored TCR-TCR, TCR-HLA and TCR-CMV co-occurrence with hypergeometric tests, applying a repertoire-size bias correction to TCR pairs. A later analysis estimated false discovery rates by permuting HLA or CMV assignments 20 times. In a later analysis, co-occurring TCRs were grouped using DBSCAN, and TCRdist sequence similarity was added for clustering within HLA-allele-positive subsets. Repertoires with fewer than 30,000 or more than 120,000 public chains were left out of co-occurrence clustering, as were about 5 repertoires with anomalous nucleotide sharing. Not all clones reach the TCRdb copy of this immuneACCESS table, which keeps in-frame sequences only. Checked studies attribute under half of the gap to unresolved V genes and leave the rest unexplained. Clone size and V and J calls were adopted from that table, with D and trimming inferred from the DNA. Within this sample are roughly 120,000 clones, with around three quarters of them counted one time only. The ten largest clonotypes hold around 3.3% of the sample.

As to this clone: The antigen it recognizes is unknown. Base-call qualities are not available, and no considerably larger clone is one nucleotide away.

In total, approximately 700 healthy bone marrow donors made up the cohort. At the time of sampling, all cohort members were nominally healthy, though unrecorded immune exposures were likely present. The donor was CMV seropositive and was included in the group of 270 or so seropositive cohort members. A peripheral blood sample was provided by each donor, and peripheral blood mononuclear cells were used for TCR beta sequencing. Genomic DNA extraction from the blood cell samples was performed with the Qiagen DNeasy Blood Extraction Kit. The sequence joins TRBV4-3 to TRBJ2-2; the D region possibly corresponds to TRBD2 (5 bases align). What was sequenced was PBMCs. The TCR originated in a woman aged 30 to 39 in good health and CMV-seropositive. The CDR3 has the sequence CASSQRGVTGELFF. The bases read TGCGCCAGCAGCCAACGGGGTGTGACCGGGGAGCTGTTTTTT.